The present T cell receptor beta chain was sequenced within a study of neurological immune-mediated disorders. V lost 0 bases and J 3 bases, leaving 12 bases between the germline ends. This CDR3 contains 16 residues. The germline CDR1 and CDR2 sequences are LGHNA and YSLEER. A single record per CDR3 protein comes from TCRdb applying MiXCR to the 5' RACE reads. The top ten clones hold just over 2.5% of a sample with roughly 65,000 distinct CDR3 sequences, under 5% of them seen once. Whole-study results and caveats: Levels of TCR clonal expansion peaked in HTLV-1-associated myelopathy and reached their lowest in multiple sclerosis, under those of healthy controls. The phylogenetic placement of 18 of 34 multiple sclerosis patients' repertoires in one related-CDR3 cluster constitutes a possible signature.

Ten or more counts support this clonotype. What it binds is not known. Stored at -80 C, 2 million PBMCs were the source of the unsorted libraries. The origin of this receptor is a man aged 45-65 years with multiple sclerosis. Sequencing used PBMCs. The rearrangement links TRBV4-3 to TRBJ2-4, with a weak D call TRBD1 (6 bases). CDR3 loop: CASSQDQGFGKNIQYF. In nucleotides, the CDR3 is TGCGCCAGCAGCCAAGATCAGGGGTTTGGCAAAAACATTCAGTACTTC.